Given below is one T cell receptor beta chain in context. This entry belongs to a study of blood T cell repertoires in COVID-19. The V gene's germline CDR1 is MNHEY and CDR2 SVGEGT. There are 17 residues in the CDR3. V lost 5 bases to trimming and J lost 5 bases; unmatched junction nucleotides: 14. The table came from immunoSEQ multiplex PCR; TCRdb's copy has only in-frame clones and leaves some out. Counted here are tens of thousands of clones, approximately 75% occurring once; the ten biggest clones make up 6.3%. The V gene is TRBV6-2 or TRBV6-3, the J gene TRBJ1-2, with 10 bases fitting TRBD1. This receptor was identified in a woman aged 55-75 years with acute or convalescent COVID-19. Sequenced input: peripheral blood. CDR3 nucleotides: TGTGCCAGCAGTCTCGCTGGACAGGGGGTCTTGGAGTATGGCTACACCTTC. Protein: CASSLAGQGVLEYGYTF.